This TCR beta chain was profiled in a study of glioma-infiltrating T cells. Broader study findings: Tissue-blood divergence was below expectation in non-neoplastic patients, above in gliomas. Tissue and blood shared very few CDR3 sequences.

CDR1 is KGHSH, CDR2 LQKENI, per germline. Trimming removed 6 bases from V and 5 bases from J; junction bases left unmatched: 17. The CDR3 is 17 residues long. The iRepertoire nested amplicon-rescue multiplex PCR amplified TCR alpha and beta CDR3s from RNA. One-step reverse transcription and amplification started from about 100-400 ng of tissue mRNA or PBMC total RNA. MiXCR, run by TCRdb on the multiplex PCR reads, gives a single entry per CDR3 protein. The table records tens of thousands of distinct CDR3 sequences, 20% to 25% of them present only once. This clonotype came up many times. The target antigen is unknown.

This receptor was identified in a human donor with low-grade glioma or glioblastoma, undergoing nonglioma brain surgery, or in good health (not recorded which). V usage is TRBV18 and J usage is TRBJ1-1; 8 positions agree with TRBD1. The sequenced sample was glioma tissue, nonneoplastic brain tissue, or PBMCs (not recorded which). CDR3 residues: CASSPHGQGARETEAFF. Here the CDR3 DNA reads TGTGCCAGCTCCCCCCACGGGCAGGGGGCGCGGGAAACTGAAGCTTTCTTT.